This T cell receptor (beta chain) was recorded in a study of blood T cell repertoires in COVID-19 (dated by TCRdb to 2020 to 2022). Broadly, across the study: Samples covering the acute and convalescent phases of COVID-19 were provided by collaborators in the United States, Italy and Spain. The material from the prospective study consisted of cDNA or gDNA derived from T cells, B-cell-depleted T cells, or PBMCs. Samples were obtained from the ongoing ImmuneRACE study (first 160 participants) and from over 1,000 subjects provided by 6 global collaborators. A freely available public database, intended as a resource for researchers studying the immune response to SARS-CoV-2, is where the repertoires were released. The dataset comprised deeply sampled blood TCRbeta repertoires from subjects exposed to, actively infected with, or recovered from COVID-19. Sample metadata almost always included a de-identified subject ID, COVID-19 status, age in years and sex. HLA class I and class II types, where available, came from metadata supplied by the sample provider rather than from assay-based typing.

The immunoSEQ Assay, a bias-controlled multiplex PCR, was used to amplify TCRbeta CDR3 regions from genomic DNA. For the original study's pipeline: The number of nucleated cells in each sample was estimated from the amplification of reference gene primers within the assay. To quantify the absolute abundance of each unique TCRbeta CDR3 rearrangement, sequence reads were collapsed and filtered. For each sample, productive Simpson clonality was calculated as the square root of Simpson's diversity index over productive rearrangements. TCRdb retrieved this table from immuneACCESS and kept in-frame rearrangements only. Not all clones are present; in checked studies, unresolved V genes account for under half, and no reason is known for the remainder. The DNA was the basis for D and trimming; V, J and clone size are from that table. The sample has fewer than 150,000 clones on record, around 86% of them singletons. Roughly 30% of the sample is taken by the ten largest.

Reading the germline V gene (reference sequence) gives CDR1 LNHNV and CDR2 YYDKDF. The junction shows trimming of 5 bases on V and 2 bases on J, and the gene matches do not reach 12 bases of it. Its CDR3 holds 17 amino acids, cysteine through phenylalanine. CDR3 DNA only is kept here, 51 bases in frame from base 1. Details on this clone: Its antigen remains undetermined. The record has no base qualities; no much larger clone is one base away.

Each collaborating institution followed its own protocols to collect whole blood in K2EDTA tubes. For TCRbeta analysis, collaborators shipped samples in one of three forms: frozen whole blood, isolated PBMCs, or DNA extracted from either of those sample types. Overall study outcomes, separate from this receptor: The quantity of clinical and demographic metadata differed by source and by participant and was supplied without curation.

This receptor was taken from a woman between 65 and 79 years old with acute or convalescent COVID-19. The source material was peripheral blood. The chain links TRBV15 with TRBJ2-7, with 10 bases matching TRBD1. Read as DNA, the sequence is TGTGCCACCAGCTCAATCAGGGGGACAGGGGCTACCTACGAGCAGTACTTC. Its product reads: CATSSIRGTGATYEQYF.